This TCR beta chain is drawn from a study of blood T cell repertoires in COVID-19. Study overall: PBMCs, B-cell-depleted T cells, or T cells were the source of the cDNA or gDNA that made up the material.

Enrolled through a virtual design, the participants were between roughly 18 and 90 years of age and came from fewer than 30 US areas. In assigning cohorts, the study relied on participant-reported clinical history. The protocol was immunoSEQ multiplex PCR, while the TCRdb copy is restricted to in-frame clones and leaves out a portion. The table shows some 500,000 clones, with 88% occurring only once. This CDR3 region has 15 residues. The V gene lost 0 bases and the J gene lost 4 bases, with 12 bases spanning the gap. Germline assignment: CDR1 LNHNV and CDR2 YYDKDF (reference sequence). Sequencing was performed on PBMCs or T cells enriched from blood (not recorded which). The chain employs TRBV15 and TRBJ1-1; tentative D call: TRBD1 (6 bases). This sequence originates from a woman between 40 and 55 years old who had recovered from COVID-19. The CDR3 reads CATSRDHTGLTEAFF. The CDR3 DNA sequence: TGTGCCACCAGCAGAGATCACACAGGGCTCACTGAAGCTTTCTTT.